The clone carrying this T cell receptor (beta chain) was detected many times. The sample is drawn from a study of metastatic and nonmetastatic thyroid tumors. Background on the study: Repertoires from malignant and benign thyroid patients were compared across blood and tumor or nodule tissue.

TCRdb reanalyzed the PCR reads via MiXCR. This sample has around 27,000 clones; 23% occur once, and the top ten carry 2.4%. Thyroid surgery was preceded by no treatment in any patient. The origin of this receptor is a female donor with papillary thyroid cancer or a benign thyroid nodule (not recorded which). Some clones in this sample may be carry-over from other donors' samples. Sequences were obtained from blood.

The CDR3 here is CAISEGTGNTGELFF. CDR3 in DNA: TGTGCCATCAGTGAGGGGACAGGGAACACCGGGGAGCTGTTTTTT. The chain couples TRBV10-3 to TRBJ2-2, with 8 bases that match TRBD1. CDR1 is ENHRY, CDR2 SYGVKD, per germline. The CDR3 is 15 residues long. V lost 2 bases and J lost 1; bases outside the gene matches: 0.